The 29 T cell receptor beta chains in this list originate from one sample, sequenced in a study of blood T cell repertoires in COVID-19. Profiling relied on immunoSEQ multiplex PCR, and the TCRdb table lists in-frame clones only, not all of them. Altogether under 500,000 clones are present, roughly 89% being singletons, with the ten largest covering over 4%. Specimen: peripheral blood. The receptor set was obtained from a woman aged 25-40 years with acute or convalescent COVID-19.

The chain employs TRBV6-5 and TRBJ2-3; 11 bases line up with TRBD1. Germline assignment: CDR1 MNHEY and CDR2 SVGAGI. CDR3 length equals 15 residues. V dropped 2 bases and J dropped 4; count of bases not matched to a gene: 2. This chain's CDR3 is CASSYTGQGADTQYF. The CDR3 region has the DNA TGTGCCAGCAGTTACACGGGACAGGGGGCAGATACGCAGTATTTT.

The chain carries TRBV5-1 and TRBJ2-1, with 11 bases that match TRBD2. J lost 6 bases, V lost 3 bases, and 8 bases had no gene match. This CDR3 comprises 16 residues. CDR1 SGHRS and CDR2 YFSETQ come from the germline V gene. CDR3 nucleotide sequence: TGCGCCAGCAGCTCTAGTAGCGGGGGGGATGTCAATGAGCAGTTCTTC. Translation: CASSSSSGGDVNEQFF. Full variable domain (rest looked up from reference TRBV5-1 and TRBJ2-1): KAGVTQTPRYLIKTRGQQVTLSCSPISGHRSVSWYQQTPGQGLQFLFEYFSETQRNKGNFPGRFSGRQFSNSRSEMNVSTLELGDSALYLCASSSSSGGDVNEQFFGPGTRLTVL.

In nucleotides, the CDR3 is TGTGCCAGCAGTTCAGGGGATGGCTACACCTTC. Amino acid sequence: CASSSGDGYTF. The chain combines TRBV12-3 or TRBV12-4 with TRBJ1-2; D is possibly TRBD1 (6 bases). This CDR3 region has 11 residues. V lost 4 bases and J 6 bases, leaving 6 bases between the germline ends.

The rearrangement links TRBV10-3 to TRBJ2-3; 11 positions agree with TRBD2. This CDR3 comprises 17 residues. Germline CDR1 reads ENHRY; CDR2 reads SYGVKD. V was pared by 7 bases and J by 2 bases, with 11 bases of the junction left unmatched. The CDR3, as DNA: TGTGCCATCAAATCTAGCGGGGGGAAGGGGGCCACAGATACGCAGTATTTT. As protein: CAIKSSGGKGATDTQYF.

The DNA of the CDR3 is TGTGCCAGCAGCTTCGGGGACAGGGGGCGCCGCGAGCAGTACTTC. Protein sequence: CASSFGDRGRREQYF. The genes are TRBV11-2 and TRBJ2-7; TRBD1 aligns across 12 bases. The CDR3 runs to 15 residues. J was trimmed by 6 bases and V by 3 bases; bases with no gene match: 6. Germline assignment: CDR1 SGHAT and CDR2 FQNNGV.

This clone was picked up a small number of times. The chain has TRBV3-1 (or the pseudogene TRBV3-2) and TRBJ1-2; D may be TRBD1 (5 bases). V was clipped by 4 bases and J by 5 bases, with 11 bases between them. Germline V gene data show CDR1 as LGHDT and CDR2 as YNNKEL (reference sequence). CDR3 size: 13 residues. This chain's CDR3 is CASSLPTGYGYTF. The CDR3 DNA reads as TGTGCCAGCAGCCTCCCAACAGGATATGGCTACACCTTC.

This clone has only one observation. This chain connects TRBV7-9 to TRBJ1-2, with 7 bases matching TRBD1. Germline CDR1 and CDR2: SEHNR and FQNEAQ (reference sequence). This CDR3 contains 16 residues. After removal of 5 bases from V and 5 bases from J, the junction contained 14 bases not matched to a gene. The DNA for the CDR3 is TGTGCCAGCAGCCCAAGGGGTGGGGCAGGGGGATATGGCTACACCTTC. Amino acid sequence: CASSPRGGAGGYGYTF.

The CDR3 DNA sequence: TGTGCCAGTAGCTCCCCCGAGTCTGAGCAGTTCTTC. Amino acids: CASSSPESEQFF. This chain connects TRBV19 to TRBJ2-1, with D uncertain. This CDR3 has 12 amino acids. CDR1 and CDR2 from the germline V gene are LNHDA and SQIVND (reference sequence). Trimming left V 6 bases short and J 9 bases short, with 12 bases between.

In nucleotides, the CDR3 is TGTGCCAGCAGCTGGGCAACAGGAAAACAGAACGAGCAGTACTTC. Its protein product is CASSWATGKQNEQYF. V and J are TRBV5-4 and TRBJ2-7; a weak D match, TRBD1 (5 bases). CDR1 and CDR2 (germline): SGHNT, YYREEE (reference sequence). Trimming removed 3 bases from V and 5 bases from J, with 18 bases in between. This CDR3 contains 15 residues.

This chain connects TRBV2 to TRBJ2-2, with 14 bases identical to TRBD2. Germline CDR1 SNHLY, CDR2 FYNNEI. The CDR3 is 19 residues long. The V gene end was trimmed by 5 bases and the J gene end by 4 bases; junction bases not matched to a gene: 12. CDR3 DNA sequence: TGTGCCAGCAGTTCCCGTAGGACTAGCGGGGGGTACGGCACCGGGGAGCTGTTTTTT. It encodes CASSSRRTSGGYGTGELFF.

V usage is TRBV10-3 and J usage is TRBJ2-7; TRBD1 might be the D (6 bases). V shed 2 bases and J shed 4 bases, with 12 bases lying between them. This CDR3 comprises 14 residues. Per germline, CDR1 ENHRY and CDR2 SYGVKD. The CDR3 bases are TGTGCCATCAGTGAGACAGGGATAGTATACGAGCAGTACTTC. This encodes CAISETGIVYEQYF.

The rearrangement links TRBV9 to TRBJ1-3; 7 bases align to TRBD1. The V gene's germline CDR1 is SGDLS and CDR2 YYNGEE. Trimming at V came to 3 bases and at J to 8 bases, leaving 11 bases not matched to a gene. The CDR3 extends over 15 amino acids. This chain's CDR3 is CASSAKTGTRDTIYF. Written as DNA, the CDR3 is TGTGCCAGCAGCGCAAAGACAGGGACTAGAGACACCATATATTTT. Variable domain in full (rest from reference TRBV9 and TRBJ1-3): DSGVTQTPKHLITATGQRVTLRCSPRSGDLSVYWYQQSLDQGLQFLIQYYNGEERAKGNILERFSAQQFPDLHSELNLSSLELGDSALYFCASSAKTGTRDTIYFGEGSWLTVV.

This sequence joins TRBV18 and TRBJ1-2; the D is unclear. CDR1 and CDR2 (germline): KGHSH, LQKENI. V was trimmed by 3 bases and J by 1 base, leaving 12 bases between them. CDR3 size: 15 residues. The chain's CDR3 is CASSPIITDNYGYTF. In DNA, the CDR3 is TGTGCCAGCTCACCGATTATAACAGATAACTATGGCTACACCTTC.

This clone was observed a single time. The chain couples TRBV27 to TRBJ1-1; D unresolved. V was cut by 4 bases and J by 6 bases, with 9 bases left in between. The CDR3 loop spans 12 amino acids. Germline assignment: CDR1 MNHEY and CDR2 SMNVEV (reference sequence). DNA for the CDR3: TGTGCCAGCAGTTCCGGGGAGGCTGAAGCTTTCTTT. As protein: CASSSGEAEAFF.

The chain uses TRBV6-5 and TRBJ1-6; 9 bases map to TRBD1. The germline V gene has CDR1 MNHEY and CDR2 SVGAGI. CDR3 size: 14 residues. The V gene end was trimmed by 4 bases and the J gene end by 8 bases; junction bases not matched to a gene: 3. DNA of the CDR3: TGTGCCAGCAGTTCAGGACAGGGGTATTCACCCCTCCACTTT. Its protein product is CASSSGQGYSPLHF.

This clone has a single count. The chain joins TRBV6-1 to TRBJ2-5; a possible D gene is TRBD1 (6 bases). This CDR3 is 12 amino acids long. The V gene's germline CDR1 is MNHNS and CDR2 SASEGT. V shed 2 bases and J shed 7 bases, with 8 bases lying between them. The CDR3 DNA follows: TGTGCCAGCAGTGAACTGGGGGCGACCCAGTACTTC. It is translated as CASSELGATQYF.

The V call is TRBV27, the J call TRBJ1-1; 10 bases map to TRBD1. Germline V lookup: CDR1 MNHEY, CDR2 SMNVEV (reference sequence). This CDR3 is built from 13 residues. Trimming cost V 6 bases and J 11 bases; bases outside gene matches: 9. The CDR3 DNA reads TGTGCCAGCAGAGCCGGGACAGGGGTTGACGCTTTCTTT. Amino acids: CASRAGTGVDAFF.

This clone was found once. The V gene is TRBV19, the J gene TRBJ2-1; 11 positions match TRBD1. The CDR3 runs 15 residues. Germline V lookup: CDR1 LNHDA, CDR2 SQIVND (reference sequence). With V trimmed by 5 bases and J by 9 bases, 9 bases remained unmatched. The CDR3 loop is CASSFGQGAIGEQFF. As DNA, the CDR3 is TGTGCCAGTAGTTTTGGACAGGGGGCTATTGGTGAGCAGTTCTTC.

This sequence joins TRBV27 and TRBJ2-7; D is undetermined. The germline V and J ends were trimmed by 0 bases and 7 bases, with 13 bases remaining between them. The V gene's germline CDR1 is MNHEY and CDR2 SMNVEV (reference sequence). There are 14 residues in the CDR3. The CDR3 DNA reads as TGTGCCAGCAGTTTATCGATGTCGTTCCTAGAGCAGTACTTC. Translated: CASSLSMSFLEQYF.

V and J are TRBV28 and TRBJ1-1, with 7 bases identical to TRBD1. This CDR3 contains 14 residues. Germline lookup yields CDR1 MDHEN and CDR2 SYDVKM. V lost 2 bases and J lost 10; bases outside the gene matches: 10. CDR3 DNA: TGTGCCAGCAGTTTAGAGGACAGGCCATATGGAGCTTTCTTT. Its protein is CASSLEDRPYGAFF.

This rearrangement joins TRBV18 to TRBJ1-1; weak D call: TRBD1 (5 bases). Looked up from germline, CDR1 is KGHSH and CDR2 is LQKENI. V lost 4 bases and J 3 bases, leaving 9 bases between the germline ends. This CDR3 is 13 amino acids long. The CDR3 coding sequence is TGTGCCAGCTCACAGGGGATGGACACTGAAGCTTTCTTT. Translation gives CASSQGMDTEAFF.

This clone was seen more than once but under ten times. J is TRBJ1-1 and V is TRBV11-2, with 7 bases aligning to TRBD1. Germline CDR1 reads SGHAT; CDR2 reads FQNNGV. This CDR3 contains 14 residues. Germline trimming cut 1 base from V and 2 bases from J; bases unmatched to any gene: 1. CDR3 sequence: CASSLAGGNTEAFF. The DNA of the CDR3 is TGTGCCAGCAGCTTAGCAGGGGGAAACACTGAAGCTTTCTTT.

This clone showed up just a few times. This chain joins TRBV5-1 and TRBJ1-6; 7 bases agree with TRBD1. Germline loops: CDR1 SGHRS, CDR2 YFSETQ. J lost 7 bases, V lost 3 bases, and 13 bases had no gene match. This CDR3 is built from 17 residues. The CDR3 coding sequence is TGCGCCAGCAGCTACCGGCCCGGACAGGAGGGAAATTCACCCCTCCACTTT. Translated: CASSYRPGQEGNSPLHF.

CDR3 DNA: TGTGCCAGCAGCTTAGGAGGGGGGGGTCAGCCCCAGCATTTT. The encoded protein is CASSLGGGGQPQHF. The genes are TRBV13 and TRBJ1-5, with D possibly being TRBD1 (6 bases). CDR3 length: 14 residues. V was pared by 0 bases and J by 6 bases, with 9 bases between. The germline CDR1 and CDR2 sequences are PRHDT and FYEKMQ (reference sequence).

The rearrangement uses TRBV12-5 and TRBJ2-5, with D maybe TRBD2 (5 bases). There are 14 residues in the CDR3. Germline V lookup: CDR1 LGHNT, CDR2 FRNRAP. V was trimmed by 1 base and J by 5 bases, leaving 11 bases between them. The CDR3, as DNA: TGTGCTAGTGGTTTGGCGGGAAGTGAGGAGACCCAGTACTTC. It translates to CASGLAGSEETQYF.

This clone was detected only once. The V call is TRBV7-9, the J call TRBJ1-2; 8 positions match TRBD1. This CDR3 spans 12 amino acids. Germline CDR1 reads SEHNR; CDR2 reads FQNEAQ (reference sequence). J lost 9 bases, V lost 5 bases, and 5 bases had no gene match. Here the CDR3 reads CASSLRQGSYTF. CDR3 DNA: TGTGCCAGCAGCCTGCGACAGGGGAGCTACACCTTC.

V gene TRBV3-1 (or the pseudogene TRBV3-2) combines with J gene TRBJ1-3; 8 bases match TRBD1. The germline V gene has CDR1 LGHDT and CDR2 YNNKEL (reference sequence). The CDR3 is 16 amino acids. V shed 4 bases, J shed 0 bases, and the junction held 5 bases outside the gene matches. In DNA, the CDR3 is TGTGCCAGCAGCCTCCGGACAGGGAGCTCTGGAAACACCATATATTTT. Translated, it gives CASSLRTGSSGNTIYF.

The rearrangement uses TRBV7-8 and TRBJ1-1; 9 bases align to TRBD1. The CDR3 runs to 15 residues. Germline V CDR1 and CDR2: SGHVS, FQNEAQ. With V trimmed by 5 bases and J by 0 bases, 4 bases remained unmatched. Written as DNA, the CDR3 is TGTGCCAGCAGCCTTACAGGGGGCCTGAACACTGAAGCTTTCTTT. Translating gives CASSLTGGLNTEAFF.

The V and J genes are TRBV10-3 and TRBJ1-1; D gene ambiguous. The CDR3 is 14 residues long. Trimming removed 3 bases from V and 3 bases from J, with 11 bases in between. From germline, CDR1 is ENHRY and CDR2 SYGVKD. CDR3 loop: CAISDTSGDTEAFF. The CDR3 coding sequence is TGTGCCATCAGTGATACAAGTGGTGACACTGAAGCTTTCTTT.